The source of this TCR beta chain is a study of blood T cell repertoires in COVID-19. About the research overall: Acute and convalescent COVID-19 specimens originated in the United States, Italy and Spain. From T cells, B-cell-depleted T cells, or PBMCs came the material, which was cDNA or gDNA.

TCRdb's table, derived via immunoSEQ multiplex PCR, lists solely in-frame clones and lacks some. The sample yields approximately 270,000 clones, 88% seen once. Patients from Seattle were sampled longitudinally, starting during active infection. This clone appeared a single time. This sequence originates from a woman in her 30s with COVID-19, enrolled during active disease. Sequencing was performed on peripheral blood.

As DNA, the CDR3 is TGTGCCAGCAGCTTAAGACGGGGGGGCGTCCACCGCCACTATGGCTACACCTTC. It is translated as CASSLRRGGVHRHYGYTF. The chain carries TRBV6-2 or TRBV6-3 and TRBJ1-2; D is perhaps TRBD1 (6 bases). Germline V gene lookup returns CDR1 MNHEY and CDR2 SVGEGT. Between the trimmed V and J ends, which lost 6 bases and 3 bases, there was a span of 26 bases. This CDR3 contains 18 residues.